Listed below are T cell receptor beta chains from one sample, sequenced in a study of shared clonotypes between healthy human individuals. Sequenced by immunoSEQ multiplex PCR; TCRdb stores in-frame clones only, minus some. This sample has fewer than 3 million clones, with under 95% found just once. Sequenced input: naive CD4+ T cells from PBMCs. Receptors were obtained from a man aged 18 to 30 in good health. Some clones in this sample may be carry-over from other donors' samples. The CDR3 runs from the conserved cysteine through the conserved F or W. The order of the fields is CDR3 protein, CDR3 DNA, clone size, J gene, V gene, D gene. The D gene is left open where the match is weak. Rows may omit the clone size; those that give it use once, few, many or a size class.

CASSYLRTRYEQYF	TGTGCCAGCAGTTACCTCCGGACTAGGTACGAGCAGTACTTC	-	TRBJ2-7	TRBV6-5	TRBD2
CASSFAAASYEQYF	TGCGCCAGCAGCTTCGCAGCAGCCTCCTACGAGCAGTACTTC	-	TRBJ2-7	TRBV5-1	-
CASSRGLAGGLAKNIQYF	TGCGCCAGCAGCCGAGGACTAGCGGGAGGGCTAGCCAAAAACATTCAGTACTTC	-	TRBJ2-4	TRBV4-1	TRBD2
CAFAGQVNTEAFF	TGTGCCTTTGCGGGACAGGTGAACACTGAAGCTTTCTTT	few	TRBJ1-1	TRBV30	TRBD1
CASSRGRRYGYTF	TGTGCCAGCAGTCGGGGTAGGCGATATGGCTACACCTTC	-	TRBJ1-2	TRBV28	-
CASSQGILGMLWGEQYF	TGCGCCAGCAGCCAAGGTATTTTGGGTATGTTGTGGGGCGAGCAGTACTTC	-	TRBJ2-7	TRBV4-1	-
CASRVPPTDTQYF	TGTGCCAGCAGGGTTCCACCCACAGATACGCAGTATTTT	-	TRBJ2-3	TRBV6-1	-
CASSPPEVMIRGYTF	TGTGCCAGCTCACCACCTGAGGTTATGATTCGGGGCTACACCTTC	-	TRBJ1-2	TRBV18	-
CASSPRDRGEEQYF	TGCGCCAGCAGCCCCCGGGACAGAGGTGAGGAGCAGTACTTC	-	TRBJ2-7	TRBV5-1	TRBD1
CASSLGPVGEQFF	TGTGCCAGCAGCTTAGGACCGGTGGGTGAGCAGTTCTTC	-	TRBJ2-1	TRBV5-6	-
CASSQGDRGGYEQYF	TGCGCCAGCAGCCAAGGGGACAGGGGGGGCTACGAGCAGTACTTC	-	TRBJ2-7	TRBV4-3	TRBD1
CSAQGVLGNEQFF	TGCAGCGCCCAGGGGGTGCTCGGCAATGAGCAGTTCTTC	-	TRBJ2-1	TRBV29-1	TRBD1
CASSKGRGGSGNTIYF	TGTGCCAGCAGCAAAGGACGAGGGGGCTCTGGAAACACCATATATTTT	-	TRBJ1-3	TRBV21-1	-